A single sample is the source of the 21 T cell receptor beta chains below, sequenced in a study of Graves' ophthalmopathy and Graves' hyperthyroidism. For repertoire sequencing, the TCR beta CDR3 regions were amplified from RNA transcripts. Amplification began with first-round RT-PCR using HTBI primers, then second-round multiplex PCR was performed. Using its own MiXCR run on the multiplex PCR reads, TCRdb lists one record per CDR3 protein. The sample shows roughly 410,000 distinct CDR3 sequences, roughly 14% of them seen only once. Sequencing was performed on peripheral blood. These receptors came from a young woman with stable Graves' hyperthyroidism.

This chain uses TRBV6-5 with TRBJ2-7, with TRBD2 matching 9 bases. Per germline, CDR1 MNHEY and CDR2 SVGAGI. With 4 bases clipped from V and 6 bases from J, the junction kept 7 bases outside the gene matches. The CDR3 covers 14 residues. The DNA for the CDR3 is TGTGCCAGCAGTTTCCAGCGGGGGGACGGCGAGCAGTACTTC. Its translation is CASSFQRGDGEQYF.

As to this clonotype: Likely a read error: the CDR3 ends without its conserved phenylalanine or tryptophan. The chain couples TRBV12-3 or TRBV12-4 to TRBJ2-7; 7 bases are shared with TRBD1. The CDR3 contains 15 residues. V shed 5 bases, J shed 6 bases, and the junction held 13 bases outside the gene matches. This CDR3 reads CASSPKGGLTGEQYY. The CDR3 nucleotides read TGTGCCAGCAGTCCTAAAGGGGGCCTCACCGGCGAGCAGTACTAC.

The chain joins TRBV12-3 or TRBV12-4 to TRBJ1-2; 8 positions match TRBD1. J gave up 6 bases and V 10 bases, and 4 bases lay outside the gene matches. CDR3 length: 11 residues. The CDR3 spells CAIQGANGYTF. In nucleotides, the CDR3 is TGTGCCATCCAGGGGGCTAATGGCTACACCTTC.

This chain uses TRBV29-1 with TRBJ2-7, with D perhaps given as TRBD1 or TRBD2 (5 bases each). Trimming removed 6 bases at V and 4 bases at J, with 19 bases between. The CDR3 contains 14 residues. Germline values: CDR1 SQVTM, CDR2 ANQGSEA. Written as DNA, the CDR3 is TGCAGCGTCGTTGACGGGACGGAGGTTTACGAGCAGTACTTC. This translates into CSVVDGTEVYEQYF.

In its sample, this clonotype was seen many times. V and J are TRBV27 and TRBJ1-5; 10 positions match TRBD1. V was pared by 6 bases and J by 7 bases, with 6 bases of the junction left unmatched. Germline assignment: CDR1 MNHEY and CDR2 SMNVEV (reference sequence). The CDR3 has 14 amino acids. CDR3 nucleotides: TGTGCCAGCAGCTCGACAGGGGGCCGGCAGCCCCAGCATTTT. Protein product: CASSSTGGRQPQHF.

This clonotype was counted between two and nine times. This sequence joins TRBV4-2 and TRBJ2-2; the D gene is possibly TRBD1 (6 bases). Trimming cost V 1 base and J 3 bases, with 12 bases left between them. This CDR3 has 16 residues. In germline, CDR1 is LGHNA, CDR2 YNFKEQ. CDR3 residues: CASSQGQASYTGELFF. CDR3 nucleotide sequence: TGTGCCAGCAGCCAAGGACAGGCGTCCTACACCGGGGAGCTGTTTTTT.

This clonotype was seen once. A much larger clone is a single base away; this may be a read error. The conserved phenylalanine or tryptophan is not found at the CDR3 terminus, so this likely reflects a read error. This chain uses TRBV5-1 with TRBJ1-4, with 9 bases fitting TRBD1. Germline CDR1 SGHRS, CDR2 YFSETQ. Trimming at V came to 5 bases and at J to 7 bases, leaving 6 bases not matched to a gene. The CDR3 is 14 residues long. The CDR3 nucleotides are TGCGCCAGCAGAGGCGGGACAGGGAGTGAAAAACTGTTTGTT. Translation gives CASRGGTGSEKLFV.

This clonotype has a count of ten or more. The chain's CDR3 is CASSPTREGETQYF. CDR3 nucleotide sequence: TGTGCCAGCAGTCCTACTAGAGAAGGGGAGACCCAGTACTTC. This chain joins TRBV2 and TRBJ2-5; maybe TRBD2 (5 bases). Trimming removed 5 bases at V and 5 bases at J, with 15 bases between. This CDR3 has 14 amino acids. Germline V gene data show CDR1 as SNHLY and CDR2 as FYNNEI.

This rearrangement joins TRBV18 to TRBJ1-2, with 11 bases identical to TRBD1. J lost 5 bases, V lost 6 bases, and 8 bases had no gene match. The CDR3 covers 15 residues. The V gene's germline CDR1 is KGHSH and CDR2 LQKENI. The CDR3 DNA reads TGTGCCAGCTCGGAGGGACAGGGGGACGTGTATGGCTACACCTTC. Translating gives CASSEGQGDVYGYTF.

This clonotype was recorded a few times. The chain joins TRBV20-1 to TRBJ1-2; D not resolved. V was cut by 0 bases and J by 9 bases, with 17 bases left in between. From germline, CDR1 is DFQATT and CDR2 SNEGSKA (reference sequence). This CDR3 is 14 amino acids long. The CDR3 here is CSAREPGSFPSYTF. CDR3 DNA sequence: TGCAGTGCTAGAGAGCCAGGAAGCTTCCCGAGCTACACCTTC.

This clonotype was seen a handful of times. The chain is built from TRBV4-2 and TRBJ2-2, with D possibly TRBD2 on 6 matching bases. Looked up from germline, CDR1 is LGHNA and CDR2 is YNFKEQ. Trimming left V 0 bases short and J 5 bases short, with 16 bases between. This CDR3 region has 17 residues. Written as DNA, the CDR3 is TGTGCCAGCAGCCAAGACGGGGGACCGAGAGGGACCGGGGAGCTGTTTTTT. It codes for CASSQDGGPRGTGELFF.

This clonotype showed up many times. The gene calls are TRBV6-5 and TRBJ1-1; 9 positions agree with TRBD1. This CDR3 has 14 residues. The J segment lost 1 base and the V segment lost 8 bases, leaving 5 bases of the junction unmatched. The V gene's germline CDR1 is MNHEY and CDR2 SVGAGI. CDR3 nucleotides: TGTGCCAGCCGGGGACAGGGAAAGAACACTGAAGCTTTCTTT. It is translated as CASRGQGKNTEAFF.

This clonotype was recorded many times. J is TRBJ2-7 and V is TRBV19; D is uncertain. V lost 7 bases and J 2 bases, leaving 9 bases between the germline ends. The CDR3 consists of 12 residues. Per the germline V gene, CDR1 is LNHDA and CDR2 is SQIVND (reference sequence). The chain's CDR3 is CASTDRPYEQYF. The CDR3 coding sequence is TGTGCCAGTACCGACCGCCCCTACGAGCAGTACTTC.

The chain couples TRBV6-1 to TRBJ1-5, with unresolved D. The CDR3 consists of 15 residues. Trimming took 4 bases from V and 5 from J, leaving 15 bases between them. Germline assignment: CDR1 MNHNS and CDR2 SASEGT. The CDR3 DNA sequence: TGTGCCAGCAGTGGGTACGGAGGCGCTTATCAGCCCCAGCATTTT. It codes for CASSGYGGAYQPQHF.

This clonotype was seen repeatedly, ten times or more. The chain's CDR3 is CASRGWGYEQYF. DNA for the CDR3: TGTGCCAGCAGGGGGTGGGGATACGAGCAGTACTTC. This rearrangement joins TRBV12-3 or TRBV12-4 to TRBJ2-7, with D uncertain. V was clipped by 6 bases and J by 4 bases, with 10 bases between them. This CDR3 has 12 residues.

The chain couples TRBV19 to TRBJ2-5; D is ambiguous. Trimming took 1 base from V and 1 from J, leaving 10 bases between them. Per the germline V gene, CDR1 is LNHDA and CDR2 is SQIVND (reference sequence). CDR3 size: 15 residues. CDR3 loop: CASSIGGRTQETQYF. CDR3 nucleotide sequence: TGTGCCAGTAGTATAGGCGGACGGACCCAAGAGACCCAGTACTTC.

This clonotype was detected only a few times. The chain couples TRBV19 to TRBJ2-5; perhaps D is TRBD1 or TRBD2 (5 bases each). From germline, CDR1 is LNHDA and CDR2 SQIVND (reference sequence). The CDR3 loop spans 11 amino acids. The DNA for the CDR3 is TGTAAATCTTGGGGGTATGAGACCCAGTACTTC. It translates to CKSWGYETQYF.

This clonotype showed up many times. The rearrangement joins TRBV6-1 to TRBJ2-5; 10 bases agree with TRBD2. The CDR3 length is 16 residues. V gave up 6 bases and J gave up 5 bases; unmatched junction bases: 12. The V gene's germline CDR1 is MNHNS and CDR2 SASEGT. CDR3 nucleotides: TGTGCCAGCAGCCTGTCCGGTAGCGGGGGGAGGGAGACCCAGTACTTC. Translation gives CASSLSGSGGRETQYF.

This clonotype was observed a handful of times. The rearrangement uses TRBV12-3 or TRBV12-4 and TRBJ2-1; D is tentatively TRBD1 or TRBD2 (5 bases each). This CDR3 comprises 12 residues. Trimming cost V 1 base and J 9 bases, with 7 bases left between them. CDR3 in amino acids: CASSLDGGEQFF. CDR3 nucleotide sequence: TGTGCCAGCAGTTTAGATGGGGGTGAGCAGTTCTTC.

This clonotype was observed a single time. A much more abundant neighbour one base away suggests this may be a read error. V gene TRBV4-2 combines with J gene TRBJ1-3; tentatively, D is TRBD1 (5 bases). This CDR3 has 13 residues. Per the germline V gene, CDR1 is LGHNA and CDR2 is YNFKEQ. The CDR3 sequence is CASNQGAGNTIYF. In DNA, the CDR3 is TGTGCCAGCAACCAAGGGGCAGGAAACACCATATATTTT.

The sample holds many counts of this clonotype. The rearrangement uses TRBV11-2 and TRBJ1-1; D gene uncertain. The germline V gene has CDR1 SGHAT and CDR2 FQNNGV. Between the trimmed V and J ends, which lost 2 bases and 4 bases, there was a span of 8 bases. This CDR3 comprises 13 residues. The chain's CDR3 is CASSLLDRTEAFF. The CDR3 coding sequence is TGTGCCAGCAGCTTATTGGACCGCACTGAAGCTTTCTTT.